This T cell receptor beta chain is from a study of STAT5B mutations in CD4+ large granular lymphocyte leukemia. Notes on the study in general: No patients shared main leukemic clonotypes, though around 25% appeared at low frequency elsewhere. Top patient clones used TRBV06 genes more often: 8/27 versus 2/35 in controls.

TCRdb's table, derived via immunoSEQ multiplex PCR, lists solely in-frame clones and lacks some. In the table there are 35,000 to 40,000 clones, approximately 85% of which are singletons. After removal of 0 bases from V and 1 base from J, the junction contained 4 bases not matched to a gene. Germline values: CDR1 SGDLS, CDR2 YYNGEE. The CDR3 length is 16 residues. In regard to this clone: Antigen unknown.

The V call is TRBV9, the J call TRBJ2-3; 8 bases map to TRBD2. Sequenced sample: CD4+ T cells from blood buffy coats. The receptor's source is a human donor in good health. CDR3 sequence (DNA): TGTGCCAGCAGCGTAGTTTCAGCGGGGGGCACAGATACGCAGTATTTT. This translates into CASSVVSAGGTDTQYF.